Below are 28 T cell receptor beta chains sequenced from a single sample in a study of a mutant IDH1 vaccine in newly diagnosed glioma. No antigen is known for these receptors. The time point is: week 47, end of study. All doses held 300 ug of mutant IDH1 20-mer peptide, with topical imiquimod. Repertoires were generated with immunoSEQ multiplex PCR, while TCRdb's copy carries only in-frame clones and drops some. The sample has roughly 30,000 clones; 80% to 85% are singletons. This specimen consisted of PBMCs, obtained from a glioma patient whose treatment included an IDH1 peptide vaccine. Receptors originate from a man aged 25-45 years with glioma.

The rearrangement uses TRBV2 and TRBJ1-2; D gene ambiguous. V lost 0 bases, J lost 7 bases, and 18 bases lay in between. The CDR3 is 16 residues long. Germline values: CDR1 SNHLY, CDR2 FYNNEI. The CDR3 bases are TGTGCCAGCAGTGAAGCTAATTTTCGATCTTCGGGTGGCTACACCTTC. This encodes CASSEANFRSSGGYTF.

This rearrangement joins TRBV7-3 to TRBJ1-1, with 8 bases aligning to TRBD1. The J segment lost 5 bases and the V segment lost 11 bases, leaving 10 bases of the junction unmatched. This CDR3 contains 13 residues. The germline V gene encodes CDR1 SGHTA and CDR2 FQGTGA. The DNA of the CDR3 is TGTGCCCGCCCCGGACAGGGTCCGACTGAAGCTTTCTTT. Protein product: CARPGQGPTEAFF.

V usage is TRBV5-1 and J usage is TRBJ2-7; D unresolved. Germline V gene data show CDR1 as SGHRS and CDR2 as YFSETQ. Trimming pared 0 bases from V and 3 bases from J, leaving 10 bases between. The CDR3 covers 14 residues. CDR3: CASSLDGYNYEQYF. CDR3 nucleotide sequence: TGCGCCAGCAGCTTGGATGGGTATAACTACGAGCAGTACTTC.

The gene calls are TRBV9 and TRBJ2-1; possibly TRBD1 or TRBD2 for D (5 bases each). Trimming took off 1 base at V and 7 bases at J, with 18 bases between the two ends. The CDR3 loop spans 16 amino acids. Germline-derived CDR1 and CDR2 are SGDLS and YYNGEE. For the CDR3, the DNA is TGTGCCAGCAGCGTAAATCTGGGGACCACTTCAAATGAGCAGTTCTTC. It is translated as CASSVNLGTTSNEQFF.

The chain links TRBV11-3 to TRBJ2-7; no firm D call. Trimming removed 1 base from V and 2 bases from J, with 6 bases in between. Germline V CDR1 and CDR2: SGHNT, YENEEA. The CDR3 covers 13 residues. Here the CDR3 reads CASSLGGTYEQYF. Here the CDR3 DNA reads TGTGCCAGCAGCTTAGGAGGTACCTACGAGCAGTACTTC.

In this sample, this clone turned up once. The CDR3 DNA is TGTGCCAGCAGCCTGACCCAGGGCCTATCCTACGAGCAGTACTTC. It codes for CASSLTQGLSYEQYF. The chain links TRBV11-2 to TRBJ2-7, with D possibly matching TRBD1 (5 bases). The CDR3 is made up of 15 amino acids. Germline lookup yields CDR1 SGHAT and CDR2 FQNNGV. The germline V and J ends were trimmed by 5 bases and 1 base, with 15 bases remaining between them.

The chain recombines TRBV5-5 with TRBJ1-1; unclear D gene. Germline V gene sequence: CDR1 SGHKS, CDR2 YYEKEE (reference sequence). The ends were cut back, 0 bases at V and 1 base at J, with 7 bases in the middle. This CDR3 has 14 amino acids. This chain's CDR3 is CASSLAGKNTEAFF. The CDR3 DNA follows: TGTGCCAGCAGCTTGGCAGGCAAGAACACTGAAGCTTTCTTT.

A few counts support this clone. The rearrangement joins TRBV2 to TRBJ1-2; 10 bases fit TRBD1. Germline lookup yields CDR1 SNHLY and CDR2 FYNNEI. V lost 6 bases and J lost 7; bases outside the gene matches: 8. The CDR3 is 14 residues long. Here the CDR3 reads CASSGTGESGGYTF. CDR3 DNA: TGTGCCAGCAGCGGGACAGGGGAATCTGGTGGCTACACCTTC.

The gene calls are TRBV13 and TRBJ2-1; D may be TRBD1 (5 bases). Germline V lookup: CDR1 PRHDT, CDR2 FYEKMQ (reference sequence). The CDR3 has 13 residues. V dropped 7 bases and J dropped 6 bases, with 13 bases sitting between them. CDR3 nucleotide sequence: TGTGCCAGCACTCCCATGGGGCTCAATGAGCAGTTCTTC. Its translation is CASTPMGLNEQFF.

The CDR3 protein is CASSLGTGVSYTF. CDR3 DNA sequence: TGTGCCAGCAGCTTGGGGACAGGGGTTAGCTACACCTTC. This rearrangement joins TRBV7-9 to TRBJ1-2, with 10 bases matching TRBD1. Germline values: CDR1 SEHNR, CDR2 FQNEAQ (reference sequence). The J segment lost 9 bases and the V segment lost 3 bases, leaving 4 bases of the junction unmatched. The CDR3 is made up of 13 amino acids.

The chain uses TRBV2 and TRBJ2-7; 8 nucleotides match TRBD1. The ends lost 6 bases at V and 6 bases at J; junction bases unmatched: 10. Looked up from germline, CDR1 is SNHLY and CDR2 is FYNNEI. The length of the CDR3 is 14 residues. In DNA, the CDR3 is TGTGCCAGCAGCCCGGGACAGGAGAGAGGCGAGCAGTACTTC. Residues: CASSPGQERGEQYF.

The table lists this clone with a count of one. J is TRBJ1-1 and V is TRBV2, with TRBD1 matching over 8 bases. The trim removed 6 bases at V and 4 bases at J, leaving 7 bases unmatched. The CDR3 covers 14 residues. The germline gives CDR1 SNHLY, CDR2 FYNNEI. The chain's CDR3 is CASRGAGGPTEAFF. For the CDR3, the DNA is TGTGCCAGCAGGGGGGCAGGGGGCCCCACTGAAGCTTTCTTT.

The rearrangement joins TRBV4-1 to TRBJ2-1; TRBD2 might be the D (7 bases). The CDR3 totals 14 residues. Trimming removed 3 bases from V and 9 bases from J, with 15 bases in between. CDR1 and CDR2 (germline): MGHRA, YSYEKL. This chain's CDR3 is CASSHPGGFIEQFF. DNA of the CDR3: TGCGCCAGCAGCCACCCGGGGGGCTTCATTGAGCAGTTCTTC.

This clone was seen just once. V gene TRBV30 combines with J gene TRBJ1-6, with a possible D match to TRBD1 (6 bases). Germline V gene lookup returns CDR1 GTSNPN and CDR2 SVGIG (reference sequence). V dropped 1 base and J dropped 7 bases, with 11 bases sitting between them. CDR3 size: 14 residues. The CDR3 DNA follows: TGTGCCTGGAGTGCAACAGGGCCGAATTCACCCCTCCACTTT. This codes for CAWSATGPNSPLHF. Full variable domain (missing parts from reference TRBV30 and TRBJ1-6): SQTIHQWPATLVQPVGSPLSLECTVEGTSNPNLYWYRQAAGRGLQLLFYSVGIGQISSEVPQNLSASRPQDRQFILSSKKLLLSDSGFYLCAWSATGPNSPLHFGNGTRLTVT.

The chain uses TRBV18 and TRBJ2-1; 11 nucleotides line up with TRBD2. There are 20 residues in the CDR3. CDR1 and CDR2 (germline): KGHSH, LQKENI. The V segment lost 0 bases and the J segment 1 base; nucleotides outside the gene matches: 11. CDR3: CASSPPLAGGPRRSYNEQFF. The CDR3 DNA follows: TGTGCCAGCTCACCACCGCTAGCGGGAGGACCCCGACGATCCTACAATGAGCAGTTCTTC.

The chain employs TRBV18 and TRBJ1-1, with D hard to call. The germline CDR1 and CDR2 sequences are KGHSH and LQKENI. The CDR3 length is 13 residues. Trimming shortened V by 2 bases and J by 3 bases, and 7 bases separated the two germline ends. As DNA, the CDR3 is TGTGCCAGCTCACCAAAGGTGGACACTGAAGCTTTCTTT. It yields the protein CASSPKVDTEAFF.

The V and J genes are TRBV29-1 and TRBJ1-2; 11 bases line up with TRBD1. Germline V lookup: CDR1 SQVTM, CDR2 ANQGSEA. V lost 6 bases, J lost 7 bases, and 10 bases stayed unmatched. This CDR3 has 14 residues. Written as DNA, the CDR3 is TGCAGCGTGGACAGGGGGCGCGGGACATCTGGCTACACCTTC. The encoded protein is CSVDRGRGTSGYTF.

The V call is TRBV10-1, the J call TRBJ2-5; a weak D match, TRBD1 (7 bases). The CDR3 length is 13 residues. V lost 3 bases and J 6 bases, leaving 11 bases between the germline ends. Germline CDR1 reads WNHNN; CDR2 reads SYGVQD (reference sequence). CDR3 loop: CASSEGGGKTQYF. The CDR3 DNA follows: TGCGCCAGCAGTGAAGGAGGGGGCAAGACCCAGTACTTC.

This chain joins TRBV28 and TRBJ1-5, with a tentative D call TRBD1 (6 bases). The germline gives CDR1 MDHEN, CDR2 SYDVKM. Trimming shortened V by 8 bases and J by 7 bases, and 18 bases separated the two germline ends. The CDR3 runs 14 residues. CDR3 in amino acids: CASSLPAGDQPQHF. In nucleotides, the CDR3 is TGTGCCAGCTCCCTCCCGGCAGGGGACCAGCCCCAGCATTTT.

The CDR3 DNA follows: TGTGCCAGCAGTTACGGGGGGACGGATACGCAGTATTTT. Its protein product is CASSYGGTDTQYF. The J gene is TRBJ2-3, the V gene TRBV6-5; D is perhaps TRBD2 (6 bases). The CDR3 spans 13 residues. Per germline, CDR1 MNHEY and CDR2 SVGAGI. The V and J ends lost 2 bases and 6 bases respectively, with 9 bases between them.

V gene TRBV25-1 combines with J gene TRBJ2-3, with TRBD2 matching 7 bases. After removal of 8 bases from V and 2 bases from J, the junction contained 10 bases not matched to a gene. The CDR3 runs 15 residues. Germline CDR1 is MGHDK and CDR2 is SYGVNS. The CDR3 reads CASQTSLPDTDTQYF. The CDR3 region has the DNA TGTGCCAGCCAGACTAGCCTACCCGACACAGATACGCAGTATTTT.

The chain is built from TRBV7-2 and TRBJ2-5, with TRBD1 matching 8 bases. This CDR3 spans 17 amino acids. J gave up 0 bases and V 0 bases, and 6 bases lay outside the gene matches. Germline V gives CDR1 SGHTA, CDR2 FQGNSA. The CDR3 region is CASSLAGRQGNQETQYF. The CDR3 region has the DNA TGTGCCAGCAGCTTAGCGGGGCGACAGGGGAACCAAGAGACCCAGTACTTC.

In this sample, this clone turned up once. The chain carries TRBV29-1 and TRBJ1-2, with 11 bases identical to TRBD1. V shed 6 bases, J shed 3 bases, and the junction held 3 bases outside the gene matches. The CDR3 has 13 residues. Germline CDR1 and CDR2: SQVTM and ANQGSEA. CDR3 amino acids: CSVGQGADYGYTF. The CDR3 bases are TGCAGCGTAGGACAGGGGGCTGACTATGGCTACACCTTC. The complete variable domain, with remaining parts taken from reference TRBV29-1 and TRBJ1-2, reads SAVISQKPSRDICQRGTSLTIQCQVDSQVTMMFWYRQQPGQSLTLIATANQGSEATYESGFVIDKFPISRPNLTFSTLTVSNMSPEDSSIYLCSVGQGADYGYTFGSGTRLTVV.

This clone appeared once. The chain carries TRBV7-9 and TRBJ2-3; 7 bases map to TRBD1. CDR3 length: 17 amino acids. After removal of 2 bases from V and 3 bases from J, the junction contained 11 bases not matched to a gene. Germline lookup yields CDR1 SEHNR and CDR2 FQNEAQ (reference sequence). CDR3 protein: CASSLITGAQGTDTQYF. The CDR3 DNA sequence: TGTGCCAGCAGCTTAATCACAGGGGCGCAAGGAACAGATACGCAGTATTTT. The entire variable domain, with the rest obtained from reference TRBV7-9 and TRBJ2-3, is as follows: DTGVSQNPRHKITKRGQNVTFRCDPISEHNRLYWYRQTLGQGPEFLTYFQNEAQLEKSRLLSDRFSAERPKGSFSTLEIQRTEQGDSAMYLCASSLITGAQGTDTQYFGPGTRLTVL.

This clone was seen more than once but under ten times. The chain employs TRBV4-1 and TRBJ1-1, with D possibly matching TRBD1 (5 bases). The CDR3 is 11 residues long. The germline V and J ends were trimmed by 1 base and 10 bases, with 7 bases remaining between them. Per germline, CDR1 MGHRA and CDR2 YSYEKL. This CDR3 is CASSQGGRAFF. CDR3 coding DNA: TGCGCCAGCAGCCAAGGGGGGAGAGCTTTCTTT.

V is TRBV6-1 and J is TRBJ2-7, with D maybe TRBD1 (6 bases). This CDR3 is built from 12 residues. Trimming removed 10 bases from V and 7 bases from J, with 17 bases in between. Germline V gives CDR1 MNHNS, CDR2 SASEGT. The CDR3 DNA reads TGTGCCACGAGGGACATCTCAGGGGAGCAGTACTTC. It codes for CATRDISGEQYF.

The V gene is TRBV2, the J gene TRBJ1-4; D remains ambiguous. This CDR3 has 14 amino acids. Germline values: CDR1 SNHLY, CDR2 FYNNEI. Trimming pared 7 bases from V and 7 bases from J, leaving 16 bases between. The DNA of the CDR3 is TGTGCCAGCACATTTGAGATGGCAGGTGAAAAACTGTTTTTT. Its translation: CASTFEMAGEKLFF.

The chain joins TRBV7-9 to TRBJ1-2; the D gene is possibly TRBD1 (5 bases). Germline CDR1 SEHNR, CDR2 FQNEAQ (reference sequence). V dropped 3 bases and J dropped 8 bases, with 13 bases sitting between them. This CDR3 comprises 13 residues. The CDR3 loop is CASSFDRGSGYTF. CDR3 sequence (DNA): TGTGCCAGCAGCTTCGACAGAGGGTCCGGCTACACCTTC.